Below are 10 T cell receptor beta chains sequenced from a single sample in a study of shared clonotypes between healthy human individuals. The data were produced by immunoSEQ multiplex PCR, yet TCRdb's version contains in-frame clones alone and is incomplete. The repertoire holds roughly 2.5 million clones, with over 85% as singletons. The sequencing sample was made of naive CD4+ T cells sorted from blood. The subset here: CD45RA+ positively selected. The receptors were gathered from a man between 18 and 35 years old in good health.

The V gene is TRBV9, the J gene TRBJ2-1; possible D gene TRBD2, 5 bases. V lost 6 bases and J lost 7, with 17 bases in between. The CDR3 sequence is 14 residues long. Germline CDR1 SGDLS, CDR2 YYNGEE. CDR3 amino acids: CASTTHWETNEQFF. The CDR3 DNA reads TGTGCCAGCACAACTCACTGGGAGACTAATGAGCAGTTCTTC. Supplemented by reference TRBV9 and TRBJ2-1, the full variable domain reads DSGVTQTPKHLITATGQRVTLRCSPRSGDLSVYWYQQSLDQGLQFLIQYYNGEERAKGNILERFSAQQFPDLHSELNLSSLELGDSALYFCASTTHWETNEQFFGPGTRLTVL.

V and J are TRBV6-1 and TRBJ1-1; weak D call: TRBD1 (5 bases). Trimming shortened V by 9 bases and J by 6 bases, and 20 bases separated the two germline ends. The CDR3 covers 14 residues. Germline V gives CDR1 MNHNS, CDR2 SASEGT. CDR3 sequence (DNA): TGTGCCAGTATTTCAAGAGGGTGGGGCGCTGAAGCTTTCTTT. Its protein product is CASISRGWGAEAFF.

The V gene is TRBV28, the J gene TRBJ2-5, with 11 bases fitting TRBD2. The trim removed 7 bases at V and 2 bases at J, leaving 3 bases unmatched. Per the germline V gene, CDR1 is MDHEN and CDR2 is SYDVKM. This CDR3 has 14 residues. Here the CDR3 reads CASNRLAGQETQYF. CDR3 sequence (DNA): TGTGCCAGCAATAGACTAGCGGGACAAGAGACCCAGTACTTC.

V usage is TRBV6-6 and J usage is TRBJ2-3; 7 nucleotides match TRBD1. Trimming cost V 4 bases and J 3 bases; bases outside gene matches: 4. Per the germline V gene, CDR1 is MNHNY and CDR2 is SVGAGI (reference sequence). This CDR3 is 14 amino acids long. CDR3 sequence reads: CASSLGRGTDTQYF. Written as DNA, the CDR3 is TGTGCCAGCAGTTTGGGCAGGGGGACAGATACGCAGTATTTT.

The chain is built from TRBV9 and TRBJ2-1, with 8 bases lining up with TRBD2. CDR1 is SGDLS, CDR2 YYNGEE, per germline. J gave up 7 bases and V 2 bases, and 8 bases lay outside the gene matches. CDR3 length: 15 amino acids. In DNA, the CDR3 is TGTGCCAGCAGCGTTCGTAGCGGGGAAGGGAATGAGCAGTTCTTC. Protein: CASSVRSGEGNEQFF.

This sequence joins TRBV6-5 and TRBJ2-7; D ambiguous. V was cut by 4 bases and J by 1 base, with 11 bases left in between. Germline V gene data show CDR1 as MNHEY and CDR2 as SVGAGI. The CDR3 is 14 residues long. CDR3 bases: TGTGCCAGCAGTTCTTGGACCGGTTCCTACGAGCAGTACTTC. Its translation: CASSSWTGSYEQYF.

Notes on this clone: Distinct nucleotide sequences in the sample also encode this CDR3. The V and J genes are TRBV6-1 and TRBJ2-3, with a weak D call TRBD2 (6 bases). Germline CDR1 MNHNS, CDR2 SASEGT. V was shortened by 4 bases and J by 6 bases, with 11 bases between the two germline ends. The CDR3 runs 13 residues. CDR3 nucleotide sequence: TGTGCCAGCAGTGGGCTAGCGCGGGATACGCAGTATTTT. It translates to CASSGLARDTQYF.

The genes are TRBV5-1 and TRBJ2-5; D call uncertain. Germline assignment: CDR1 SGHRS and CDR2 YFSETQ. The CDR3 contains 15 residues. Trimming took 3 bases from V and 0 from J, leaving 12 bases between them. The CDR3 DNA is TGCGCCAGCAGCTGGGAACTCGAATACCAAGAGACCCAGTACTTC. Translation: CASSWELEYQETQYF. The full variable domain, rest sourced from reference TRBV5-1 and TRBJ2-5, is KAGVTQTPRYLIKTRGQQVTLSCSPISGHRSVSWYQQTPGQGLQFLFEYFSETQRNKGNFPGRFSGRQFSNSRSEMNVSTLELGDSALYLCASSWELEYQETQYFGPGTRLLVL.

The chain couples TRBV19 to TRBJ1-1; no firm D call. Germline assignment: CDR1 LNHDA and CDR2 SQIVND (reference sequence). The CDR3 length is 14 residues. Between the trimmed V and J ends, which lost 8 bases and 4 bases, there was a span of 17 bases. CDR3 nucleotides: TGTGCCAGTGCCCTCGGGAGTTCGGGCACTGAAGCTTTCTTT. Its protein is CASALGSSGTEAFF.

CDR3 DNA: TGTGCCAGCTCACCACTGACAGGGGACGATGGCTACACCTTC. This sequence encodes CASSPLTGDDGYTF. V usage is TRBV18 and J usage is TRBJ1-2; 8 nucleotides align to TRBD1. V dropped 1 base and J dropped 6; count of bases not matched to a gene: 4. The CDR3 consists of 14 residues. Germline CDR1 and CDR2: KGHSH and LQKENI.